This T cell receptor (beta chain) is drawn from a study of T cell repertoires in cytomegalovirus infection. Study-wide results and limits: Pooled public TCR beta family frequency picked out CMV carriers with the relevant HLA.

This clonotype was picked up one time. Its antigen remains unknown. Using its own MiXCR run on the reads, TCRdb lists one record per CDR3 protein. The data hold 250,000 to 350,000 distinct CDR3 sequences, with about 25% observed a single time. Germline CDR1 reads KGHSH; CDR2 reads LQKENI. The CDR3 is 17 residues long. The ends were cut back, 4 bases at V and 5 bases at J, with 20 bases in the middle. The TCR was taken from a human donor in good health (CMV status not recorded). Some clones in this sample may be carry-over from other donors' samples. The V gene is TRBV18, the J gene TRBJ2-2; D may match TRBD1 or TRBD2 (5 bases each). Sequences were obtained from PBMCs. This chain's CDR3 is CASSHGTPGRTTGELFF. The CDR3 nucleotides read TGTGCCAGCTCACACGGGACCCCGGGGCGTACGACCGGGGAGCTGTTTTTT. Using reference TRBV18 and TRBJ2-2 for the parts outside the CDR3, the full variable domain is NAGVMQNPRHLVRRRGQEARLRCSPMKGHSHVYWYRQLPEEGLKFMVYLQKENIIDESGMPKERFSAEFPKEGPSILRIQQVVRGDSAAYFCASSHGTPGRTTGELFFGEGSRLTVL.